This TCR beta chain was obtained from a study of T cells in Graves' hyperthyroidism and ophthalmopathy. Study-level information: Before treatment of any kind, peripheral blood was taken at initial diagnosis.

Template material for amplifying TCR beta CDR3 regions consisted of RNA transcripts. The primer set for the first-round RT-PCR of the TCR CDR3 was HTBI. A single record per CDR3 protein comes from TCRdb applying MiXCR to the multiplex PCR reads. The table shows 550,000 to 850,000 distinct CDR3 sequences, with around 19% occurring only once. Exclusion of a patient resulted from uncontrolled infection, other autoimmune disease, pregnancy or lactation. The diagnoses drew upon clinical symptoms, serum thyroxine and TRAb, thyroid ultrasound and orbital computed tomography. Blood from later-ophthalmopathy patients was taken at first hyperthyroidism diagnosis. This clonotype was counted ten times or more. The CDR3 extends over 14 amino acids. Germline-derived CDR1 and CDR2 are SGHAT and FQNNGV. Trimming removed 0 bases from V and 4 bases from J, with 9 bases in between.

The receptor's source is a woman aged 50 to 65 with Graves' hyperthyroidism that later progressed to Graves' ophthalmopathy. Sequenced: blood. The chain is built from TRBV11-2 and TRBJ1-2, with D possibly being TRBD1 (5 bases). For the CDR3, the DNA is TGTGCCAGCAGCTTAGAGACAGTCACCTATGGCTACACCTTC. This sequence encodes CASSLETVTYGYTF.